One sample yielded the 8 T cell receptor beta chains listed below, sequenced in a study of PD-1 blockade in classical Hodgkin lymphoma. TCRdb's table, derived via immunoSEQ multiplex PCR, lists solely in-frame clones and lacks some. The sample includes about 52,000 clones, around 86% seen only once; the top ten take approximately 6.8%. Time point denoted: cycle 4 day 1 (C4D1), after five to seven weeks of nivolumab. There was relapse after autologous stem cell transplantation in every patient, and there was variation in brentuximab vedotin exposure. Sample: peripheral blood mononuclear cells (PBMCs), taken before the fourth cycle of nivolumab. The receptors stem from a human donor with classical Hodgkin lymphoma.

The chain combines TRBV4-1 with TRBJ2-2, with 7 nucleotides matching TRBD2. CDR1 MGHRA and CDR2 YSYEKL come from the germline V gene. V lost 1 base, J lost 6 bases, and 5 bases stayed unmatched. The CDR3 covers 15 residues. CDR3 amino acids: CASSQVGLAAGELFF. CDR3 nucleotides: TGCGCCAGCAGCCAAGTGGGGCTAGCGGCCGGGGAGCTGTTTTTT.

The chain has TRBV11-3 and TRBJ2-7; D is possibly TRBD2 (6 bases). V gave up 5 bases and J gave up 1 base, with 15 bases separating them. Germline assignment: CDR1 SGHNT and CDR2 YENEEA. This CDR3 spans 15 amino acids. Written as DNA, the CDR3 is TGTGCCAGCAGCCCATCCGGGAGTCAGTCCTACGAGCAGTACTTC. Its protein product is CASSPSGSQSYEQYF. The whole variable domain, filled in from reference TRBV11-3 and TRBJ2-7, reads EAGVVQSPRYKIIEKKQPVAFWCNPISGHNTLYWYLQNLGQGPELLIRYENEEAVDDSQLPKDRFSAERLKGVDSTLKIQPAELGDSAVYLCASSPSGSQSYEQYFGPGTRLTVT.

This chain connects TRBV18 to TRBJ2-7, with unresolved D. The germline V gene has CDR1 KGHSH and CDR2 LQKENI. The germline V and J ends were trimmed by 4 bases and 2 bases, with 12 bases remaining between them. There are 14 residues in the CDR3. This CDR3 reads CASSRGAQTYEQYF. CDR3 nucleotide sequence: TGTGCCAGCTCACGCGGCGCACAAACCTACGAGCAGTACTTC.

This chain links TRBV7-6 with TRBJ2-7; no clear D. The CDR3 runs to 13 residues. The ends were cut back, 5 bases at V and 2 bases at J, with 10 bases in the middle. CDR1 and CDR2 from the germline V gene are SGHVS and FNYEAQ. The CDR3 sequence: CASSPLSAYEQYF. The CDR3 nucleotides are TGTGCCAGCAGCCCCCTTAGTGCCTACGAGCAGTACTTC.

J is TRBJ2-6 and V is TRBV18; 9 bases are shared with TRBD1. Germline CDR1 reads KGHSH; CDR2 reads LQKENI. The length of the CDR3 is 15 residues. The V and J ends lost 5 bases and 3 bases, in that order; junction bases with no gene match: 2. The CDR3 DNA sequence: TGTGCCAGCTCATCGGACAGGGGTGGGGCCAACGTCCTGACTTTC. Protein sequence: CASSSDRGGANVLTF.

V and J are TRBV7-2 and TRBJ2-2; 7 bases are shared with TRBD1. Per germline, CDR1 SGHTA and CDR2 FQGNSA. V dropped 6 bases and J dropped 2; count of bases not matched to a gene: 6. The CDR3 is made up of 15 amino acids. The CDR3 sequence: CASSFRQGNTGELFF. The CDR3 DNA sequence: TGTGCCAGCAGTTTTAGACAGGGTAACACCGGGGAGCTGTTTTTT. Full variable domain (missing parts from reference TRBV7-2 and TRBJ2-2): GAGVSQSPSNKVTEKGKDVELRCDPISGHTALYWYRQSLGQGLEFLIYFQGNSAPDKSGLPSDRFSAERTGGSVSTLTIQRTQQEDSAVYLCASSFRQGNTGELFFGEGSRLTVL.

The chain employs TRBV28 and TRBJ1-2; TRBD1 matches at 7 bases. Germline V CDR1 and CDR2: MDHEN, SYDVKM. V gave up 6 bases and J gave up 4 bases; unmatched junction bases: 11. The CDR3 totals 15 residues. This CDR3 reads CASSPRQGKTYGYTF. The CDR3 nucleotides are TGTGCCAGCAGCCCTAGACAGGGAAAGACCTATGGCTACACCTTC.

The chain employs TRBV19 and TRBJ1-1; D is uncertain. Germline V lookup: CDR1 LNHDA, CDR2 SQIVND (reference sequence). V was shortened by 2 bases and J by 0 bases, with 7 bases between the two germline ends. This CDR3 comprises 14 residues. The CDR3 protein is CASSISPVNTEAFF. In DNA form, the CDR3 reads TGTGCCAGTAGTATATCCCCGGTGAACACTGAAGCTTTCTTT.